Reported below is one T cell receptor (beta chain). The target antigen is unknown. TCRdb re-derived calls from the 5' RACE reads in MiXCR, one entry per CDR3 protein. The sample contains just over 500,000 distinct CDR3 sequences, about 20% of which appear only once. This entry comes from a study of identical twins. V dropped 3 bases and J dropped 4 bases, with 11 bases sitting between them. The CDR3 is 14 amino acids. CDR1 is MRHNA and CDR2 is SNTAGT in the germline V gene. The study, taken as a whole, reports: Findings came from cross-sectional statistics, without long-term follow-up of donors.

These records were also assigned to another study, of T cells expressing NK-cell markers.

This chain connects TRBV6-4 to TRBJ2-3, with D hard to call. Sequenced sample: CD4+ T cells sorted from blood. This TCR was sampled from a woman under 30 in good health. This chain's CDR3 is CASSDRPGPDTQYF. The CDR3 nucleotides read TGTGCCAGCAGTGATCGGCCCGGCCCAGATACGCAGTATTTT.